Listed here is a single T cell receptor beta chain. CDR1 MNHEY and CDR2 SVGAGI come from the germline V gene. The V and J ends lost 5 bases and 9 bases, in that order; junction bases with no gene match: 12. The CDR3 sequence is 14 residues long. TCRdb's table, derived via immunoSEQ multiplex PCR, lists solely in-frame clones and lacks some. This sample yields more than 95,000 clones, of which 88% are seen a single time; 6.5% to 9% belongs to the top ten. This specimen belongs to a study of blood T cell repertoires in COVID-19. This rearrangement joins TRBV6-5 to TRBJ2-7; 8 nucleotides line up with TRBD1. The origin of this receptor is a man in his fifties with acute or convalescent COVID-19. Specimen: peripheral blood. CDR3 coding DNA: TGTGCCAGCAGTACCCGACAGGGGCCGGAGGTGCAGTACTTC. It translates to CASSTRQGPEVQYF.